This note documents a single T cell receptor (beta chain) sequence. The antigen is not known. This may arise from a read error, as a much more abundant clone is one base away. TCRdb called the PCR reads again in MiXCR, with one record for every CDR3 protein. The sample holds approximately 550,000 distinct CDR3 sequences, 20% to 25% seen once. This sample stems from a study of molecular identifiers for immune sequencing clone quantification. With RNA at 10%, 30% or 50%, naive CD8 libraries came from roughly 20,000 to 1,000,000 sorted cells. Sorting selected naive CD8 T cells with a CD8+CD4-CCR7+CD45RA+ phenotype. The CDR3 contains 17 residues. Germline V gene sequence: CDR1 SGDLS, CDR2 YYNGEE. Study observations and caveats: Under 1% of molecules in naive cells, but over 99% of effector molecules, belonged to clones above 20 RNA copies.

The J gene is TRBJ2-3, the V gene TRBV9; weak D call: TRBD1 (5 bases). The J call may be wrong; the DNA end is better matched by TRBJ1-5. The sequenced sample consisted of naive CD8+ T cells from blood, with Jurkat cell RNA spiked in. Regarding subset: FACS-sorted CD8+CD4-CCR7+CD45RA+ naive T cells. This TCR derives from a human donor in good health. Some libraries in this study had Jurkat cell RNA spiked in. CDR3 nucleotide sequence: TGTGCCAGCAGCGCGCGCGCCGGGACTAGCGGCACAGATACGCAGCATTTT. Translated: CASSARAGTSGTDTQHF.